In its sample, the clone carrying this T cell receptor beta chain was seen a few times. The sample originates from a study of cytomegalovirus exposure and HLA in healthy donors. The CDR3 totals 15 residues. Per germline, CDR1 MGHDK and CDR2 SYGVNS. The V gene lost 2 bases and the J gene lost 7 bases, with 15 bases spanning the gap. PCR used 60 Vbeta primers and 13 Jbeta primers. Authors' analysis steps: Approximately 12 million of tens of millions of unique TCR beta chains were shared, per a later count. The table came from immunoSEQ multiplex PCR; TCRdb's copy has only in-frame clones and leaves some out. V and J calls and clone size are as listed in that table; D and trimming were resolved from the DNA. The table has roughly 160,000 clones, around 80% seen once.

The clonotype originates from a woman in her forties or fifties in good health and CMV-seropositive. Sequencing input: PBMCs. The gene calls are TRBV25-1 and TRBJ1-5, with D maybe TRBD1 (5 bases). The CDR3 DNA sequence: TGTGCCAGCAGTGAAGGAGGGGCAGGGATCCAGCCCCAGCATTTT. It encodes CASSEGGAGIQPQHF.